This T cell receptor (beta chain) comes out of a study of tumor-infiltrating lymphocytes in primary liver carcinoma. Study information: Spanning 4.2 to 10 cm, the tumors were T1-T3 N0M0. Findings of the study overall: Tumors had a significantly higher top-250-clone fraction than blood (p = 0.039).

Turning to this clonotype: No antigen is known for it. Germline is not matched at one junction end, which may reflect a read error.

Starting from around 510 ng of total RNA, TCR beta cDNA was produced with a primer in the constant region. Libraries covering TCR beta were generated through three nested multiplex PCR rounds (using a slightly modified ARM-PCR). Each of the first two PCR rounds ran 9 to 11 cycles with TRBV1-TRBV30 forward and C-beta reverse primers. In TCRdb, the multiplex PCR reads were re-called with MiXCR into one record per CDR3 protein. In the table there are about 210,000 distinct CDR3 sequences, around 85% of which are singletons. Germline V gene lookup returns CDR1 SGHDN and CDR2 FVKESK. CDR3 length: 16 amino acids. Between roughly 20 and 31 mg of unsorted bulk tissue served as the source from which RNA and DNA were co-extracted. Resection treated the patients' primary liver carcinoma.

The sequence came from a man aged 40-50 years with primary liver carcinoma and hepatitis B virus infection. The rearrangement uses TRBV14 and TRBJ2-1; no reliable D call. The sequenced material came from tumor tissue from primary liver carcinoma. The CDR3 loop reads CVSNAVVGWVNNEQFF. The CDR3 coding sequence is TGTGTCAGCAATGCCGTAGTGGGATGGGTAAACAATGAGCAGTTCTTC. Looking up the rest from reference TRBV14 and TRBJ2-1 gives the full variable domain: EAGVTQFPSHSVIEKGQTVTLRCDPISGHDNLYWYRRVMGKEIKFLLHFVKESKQDESGMPNNRFLAERTGGTYSTLKVQPAELEDSGVYFCVSNAVVGWVNNEQFFGPGTRLTVL.